This T cell receptor (beta chain) was captured by sequencing in a study of Ad26.COV2.S vaccination and SARS-CoV-2 variants. V was pared by 5 bases and J by 4 bases, with 8 bases of the junction left unmatched. Per the germline V gene, CDR1 is SGHTA and CDR2 is FQGNSA. The CDR3 runs to 17 residues. The treatment was: approximately 18 received Ad26.COV2.S at low or high dose, single or two shots; five or six received placebo; per-sample allocation not given. Each sample was drawn 63 days after the first injection (of vaccine or placebo). A Boston donor was an adult aged 18-55 years. Assay: immunoSEQ multiplex PCR; the TCRdb copy retains only in-frame clones and omits some. The repertoire holds hundreds of thousands of clones, with approximately 85% as singletons.

J is TRBJ2-5 and V is TRBV7-2, with 15 positions matching TRBD2. This material consisted of peripheral blood, taken in a trial of Ad26.COV2.S vaccine versus placebo. The sequence derives from a person aged 18-65 years who received the Ad26.COV2.S COVID-19 vaccine or a placebo. CDR3 sequence reads: CASSLRGTSGGRETQYF. The CDR3 region has the DNA TGTGCCAGCAGCCTGCGTGGGACTAGCGGGGGGAGAGAGACCCAGTACTTC.